This T cell receptor beta chain was identified in a study of preoperative IRX-2 immunotherapy in early breast cancer. Trimming removed 1 base at V and 12 bases at J, with 13 bases between. This CDR3 contains 13 residues. Germline loops: CDR1 MGHDK, CDR2 SYGVNS. Here immunoSEQ multiplex PCR was the method, and the copy in TCRdb shows in-frame clones only, minus some. The sample holds roughly 30,000 clones, about four fifths seen once. Treatment meaning: preoperative locoregional IRX-2 cytokine immunotherapy. Preoperative locoregional IRX-2 cytokine immunotherapy was tested in the phase Ib source study.

The chain carries TRBV25-1 and TRBJ1-5; D call uncertain. The specimen comprised lymph node tissue, sampled from a patient treated with IRX-2 immunotherapy. The TCR comes from a human donor with breast cancer. The CDR3, as DNA: TGTGCCAGCAGTGAATCAATAAGTGTAGTCCAGCATTTT. Amino acid sequence: CASSESISVVQHF.